Below, 21 T cell receptor beta chains from the same sample are listed, as sequenced in a study of blood T cell repertoires in COVID-19. Sequencing used immunoSEQ multiplex PCR; TCRdb keeps in-frame clones, though not all of them. The sample shows about 410,000 clones, 70% to 90% of them seen only once. Sample: peripheral blood. These receptors all stem from a woman in her thirties or forties with COVID-19, enrolled during active disease.

The chain joins TRBV4-1 to TRBJ2-3; 13 bases line up with TRBD2. Germline CDR1 and CDR2: MGHRA and YSYEKL. CDR3 size: 22 residues. The junction had 24 bases not matched to a gene; V was cut back by 4 bases and J by 5 bases. The DNA of the CDR3 is TGCGCCAGCAGCCTAGGTTTCATGGGCAAGACAACTAGCGGGGGGGCGATAGATACGCAGTATTTT. This gives the protein CASSLGFMGKTTSGGAIDTQYF.

Turning to this clone: Different DNA sequences within this sample yield the same CDR3. V is TRBV9 and J is TRBJ2-5; weak D call: TRBD2 (6 bases). Germline CDR1 reads SGDLS; CDR2 reads YYNGEE. V gave up 0 bases and J gave up 0 bases, with 9 bases separating them. This CDR3 comprises 15 residues. In nucleotides, the CDR3 is TGTGCCAGCAGCGTAGGCGGAGGGAACCAAGAGACCCAGTACTTC. Protein sequence: CASSVGGGNQETQYF.

The chain uses TRBV10-3 and TRBJ2-1, with D tentatively TRBD2 (6 bases). Germline CDR1 reads ENHRY; CDR2 reads SYGVKD. The V and J ends lost 4 bases and 6 bases respectively, with 22 bases between them. The CDR3 consists of 17 residues. The CDR3 reads CAISALASEIGGNEQFF. The CDR3 region has the DNA TGTGCCATCAGTGCTTTGGCTAGCGAGATAGGAGGCAATGAGCAGTTCTTC.

This clone was observed a few times. The J gene is TRBJ1-2, the V gene TRBV6-5; tentatively, D is TRBD1 (5 bases). V dropped 10 bases and J dropped 8 bases, with 26 bases sitting between them. CDR1 is MNHEY and CDR2 is SVGAGI in the germline V gene. CDR3 length: 15 residues. CDR3 in DNA: TGTGCCACCTTCCCGGGGGTGAAAAACCGGGGCGGCTACACCTTC. Encoded protein: CATFPGVKNRGGYTF.

The chain is built from TRBV30 and TRBJ2-3, with 10 bases aligning to TRBD2. The CDR3 totals 14 residues. The junction had 4 bases not matched to a gene; V was cut back by 4 bases and J by 3 bases. Germline loops: CDR1 GTSNPN, CDR2 SVGIG (reference sequence). The CDR3 DNA is TGTGCCTGGAAGAAGCGGGGGGGAACAGATACGCAGTATTTT. It specifies CAWKKRGGTDTQYF.

The chain couples TRBV28 to TRBJ1-6; D call uncertain. The CDR3 runs 12 residues. Deletions cut 7 bases from V and 8 bases from J, with 9 bases between. Germline-derived CDR1 and CDR2 are MDHEN and SYDVKM. CDR3 region: CASTSPDSPLHF. Here the CDR3 DNA reads TGTGCCAGCACCTCGCCGGATTCACCCCTCCACTTT.

The V and J genes are TRBV28 and TRBJ1-1; D gene ambiguous. This CDR3 spans 12 amino acids. Germline V gene data show CDR1 as MDHEN and CDR2 as SYDVKM. Trimming stripped 8 bases from V and 1 base from J, with 8 bases between. CDR3 sequence reads: CASAEENTEAFF. The CDR3, as DNA: TGTGCCAGCGCCGAGGAGAACACTGAAGCTTTCTTT.

This chain links TRBV19 with TRBJ1-4; no clear D. The CDR3 is made up of 15 amino acids. V lost 3 bases and J 4 bases, leaving 12 bases between the germline ends. CDR1 is LNHDA, CDR2 SQIVND, per germline (reference sequence). CDR3 protein: CASSIRGSGNEKLFF. CDR3 coding DNA: TGTGCCAGTAGTATTCGCGGCTCCGGTAATGAAAAACTGTTTTTT.

The chain recombines TRBV6-4 with TRBJ1-1; D uncertain. CDR1 MRHNA and CDR2 SNTAGT come from the germline V gene. Trimming pared 6 bases from V and 0 bases from J, leaving 8 bases between. The CDR3 totals 13 residues. CDR3 amino acids: CASRGGMNTEAFF. The CDR3 DNA follows: TGTGCCAGCAGGGGCGGGATGAACACTGAAGCTTTCTTT.

The chain has TRBV5-1 and TRBJ2-7; 14 bases agree with TRBD2. The V gene's germline CDR1 is SGHRS and CDR2 YFSETQ. The CDR3 extends over 15 amino acids. The V and J ends lost 4 bases and 6 bases, in that order; junction bases with no gene match: 6. CDR3 sequence (DNA): TGCGCCAGCAGCCCGGGACTAGCGGGAGACATCGAGCAGTACTTC. Protein product: CASSPGLAGDIEQYF.

CDR3 region: CATSGSGQGATQETQYF. In DNA, the CDR3 is TGTGCCACCAGTGGGAGCGGACAGGGGGCGACTCAAGAGACCCAGTACTTC. The J gene is TRBJ2-5, the V gene TRBV24-1; 11 bases agree with TRBD1. Trimming took 5 bases from V and 2 from J; bases not matched to a gene: 9. CDR1 and CDR2 (germline): KGHDR, SFDVKD. CDR3 length equals 17 residues.

The J gene is TRBJ1-6, the V gene TRBV28, with 9 bases lining up with TRBD1. The CDR3 has 18 amino acids. Germline V gene sequence: CDR1 MDHEN, CDR2 SYDVKM. After removal of 3 bases from V and 4 bases from J, the junction contained 10 bases not matched to a gene. Written as DNA, the CDR3 is TGTGCCAGCAGTTTGCCCATTACAGGGGGCGATTATAATTCACCCCTCCACTTT. Amino acid sequence: CASSLPITGGDYNSPLHF.

The chain joins TRBV28 to TRBJ1-1, with a weak D call TRBD1 (6 bases). The germline V gene has CDR1 MDHEN and CDR2 SYDVKM. The CDR3 is made up of 15 amino acids. V lost 10 bases, J lost 5 bases, and 23 bases lay in between. The CDR3 DNA reads as TGTGCCACCATACCTTCTAGGGGGTGGCGGACTGAAGCTTTCTTT. Its protein product is CATIPSRGWRTEAFF. Full variable domain (rest looked up from reference TRBV28 and TRBJ1-1): DVKVTQSSRYLVKRTGEKVFLECVQDMDHENMFWYRQDPGLGLRLIYFSYDVKMKEKGDIPEGYSVSREKKERFSLILESASTNQTSMYLCATIPSRGWRTEAFFGQGTRLTVV.

V gene TRBV7-2 combines with J gene TRBJ1-5; tentatively, D is TRBD1 (5 bases). CDR1 is SGHTA and CDR2 is FQGNSA in the germline V gene. The CDR3 runs 14 residues. Trimming took 1 base from V and 11 from J, leaving 15 bases between them. The CDR3 nucleotides read TGTGCCAGCAGCTTAGGTACAGGCGGGAATGCCCAGCATTTT. Protein sequence: CASSLGTGGNAQHF.

The V gene is TRBV28, the J gene TRBJ2-5; D is perhaps TRBD2 (8 bases). Germline assignment: CDR1 MDHEN and CDR2 SYDVKM. V was cut by 6 bases and J by 7 bases, with 21 bases left in between. This CDR3 region has 15 residues. The CDR3 DNA reads TGTGCCAGCAGCAGGCCTAGCGGGTCAGGGGGGACCCAGTACTTC. It translates to CASSRPSGSGGTQYF.

The V and J genes are TRBV28 and TRBJ1-1, with no clear D. CDR1 and CDR2 (germline): MDHEN, SYDVKM. CDR3 size: 16 residues. V lost 6 bases and J lost 3, with 20 bases in between. The CDR3 DNA sequence: TGTGCCAGCAGCCTAGGGAAGCGATCCGGGGACACTGAAGCTTTCTTT. Its translation is CASSLGKRSGDTEAFF.

The chain uses TRBV5-1 and TRBJ1-5; D is perhaps TRBD1 (5 bases). CDR1 SGHRS and CDR2 YFSETQ come from the germline V gene. The V gene lost 0 bases and the J gene lost 9 bases, with 19 bases spanning the gap. This CDR3 comprises 16 residues. CDR3 in DNA: TGCGCCAGCAGCTTGGGCCCGTGGGGGGAAGCGGTGCCCCAGCATTTT. The encoded protein is CASSLGPWGEAVPQHF.

The J gene is TRBJ2-7, the V gene TRBV18; D may be TRBD1 (6 bases). The CDR3 totals 14 residues. Trimming pared 5 bases from V and 6 bases from J, leaving 17 bases between. Germline-derived CDR1 and CDR2 are KGHSH and LQKENI. The CDR3 sequence is CASSSGVTGLEQYF. In DNA form, the CDR3 reads TGTGCCAGCTCATCAGGGGTCACAGGGCTCGAGCAGTACTTC.

The gene calls are TRBV6-5 and TRBJ2-2; D possibly corresponds to TRBD2 (5 bases). Trimming removed 5 bases from V and 1 base from J, with 11 bases in between. Germline V lookup: CDR1 MNHEY, CDR2 SVGAGI. The CDR3 loop spans 15 amino acids. As DNA, the CDR3 is TGTGCCAGCAGTATCCTGGGAGTGAACACCGGGGAGCTGTTTTTT. Protein product: CASSILGVNTGELFF.

There are a few counts of this clone. The genes are TRBV10-3 and TRBJ1-1; D possibly corresponds to TRBD1 (5 bases). This CDR3 has 14 residues. Trimming pared 4 bases from V and 0 bases from J, leaving 9 bases between. Per germline, CDR1 ENHRY and CDR2 SYGVKD. In DNA form, the CDR3 reads TGTGCCATCAGTGGTGCAGGGATGAACACTGAAGCTTTCTTT. It is translated as CAISGAGMNTEAFF.

This clone was detected only once. V usage is TRBV3-1 (or the pseudogene TRBV3-2) and J usage is TRBJ2-7; weak D call: TRBD1 (6 bases). With 0 bases removed from V and 0 bases from J, the gap between germline ends came to 15 bases. This CDR3 has 17 amino acids. CDR1 and CDR2 (germline): LGHDT, YNNKEL (reference sequence). The CDR3 loop reads CASSQDLAGQTSYEQYF. CDR3 coding DNA: TGTGCCAGCAGCCAAGATCTCGCCGGACAGACCTCCTACGAGCAGTACTTC.